Listed here is a single T cell receptor (beta chain). Its specificity is unknown. The junction departs from the called germline gene at one end, perhaps through a read error. The data derive from a study of neurological immune-mediated disorders. Study at large: Of the 35 or so patients with multiple sclerosis, some 31 had relapsing-remitting MS, whereas the remaining 3 had secondary progressive MS. Regarding the study as a whole: A possible signature was seen in one related-CDR3 cluster, into which phylogenetic grouping placed the repertoires of 18 of 34 multiple sclerosis patients.

The authors obtained over 170 million TCR-beta sequences from 15-18 subjects per sequencing run. Using its own MiXCR run on the 5' RACE reads, TCRdb lists one record per CDR3 protein. The table has 20,000 to 25,000 distinct CDR3 sequences, 17% seen once. Germline V gene sequence: CDR1 SGHRS, CDR2 YFSETQ. This CDR3 is 13 amino acids long. The sequencing sample was made of CD8+ T cells from blood. The chain couples TRBV5-1 to TRBJ1-1; no firm D call. The sequence came from a woman aged 18-29 years with multiple sclerosis. The CDR3 loop is CASSLAVKTEAFF. CDR3 sequence (DNA): TGCGCCAGCAGCTTGGCCGTGAAGACTGAAGCTTTCTTT. The full variable domain, completed using reference TRBV5-1 and TRBJ1-1, is KAGVTQTPRYLIKTRGQQVTLSCSPISGHRSVSWYQQTPGQGLQFLFEYFSETQRNKGNFPGRFSGRQFSNSRSEMNVSTLELGDSALYLCASSLAVKTEAFFGQGTRLTVV.